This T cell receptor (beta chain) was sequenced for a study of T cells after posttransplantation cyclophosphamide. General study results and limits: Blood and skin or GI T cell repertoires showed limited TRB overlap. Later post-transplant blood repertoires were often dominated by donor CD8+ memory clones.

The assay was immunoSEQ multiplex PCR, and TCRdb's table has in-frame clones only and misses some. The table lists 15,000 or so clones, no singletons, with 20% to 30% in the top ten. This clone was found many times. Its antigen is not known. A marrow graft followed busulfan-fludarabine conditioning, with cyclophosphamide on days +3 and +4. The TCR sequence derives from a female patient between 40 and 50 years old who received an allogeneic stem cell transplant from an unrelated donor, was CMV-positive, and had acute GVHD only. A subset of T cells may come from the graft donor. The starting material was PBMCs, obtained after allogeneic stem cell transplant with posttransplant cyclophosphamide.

The CDR3 nucleotides read TGTGCCAGCAGCCACCTCGACAGCGAGCAGTACTTC. It translates to CASSHLDSEQYF. The chain combines TRBV4-2 with TRBJ2-7; D perhaps matches TRBD1 (5 bases). This CDR3 has 12 residues. The ends were cut back, 3 bases at V and 6 bases at J, with 9 bases in the middle. The germline CDR1 and CDR2 sequences are LGHNA and YNFKEQ.